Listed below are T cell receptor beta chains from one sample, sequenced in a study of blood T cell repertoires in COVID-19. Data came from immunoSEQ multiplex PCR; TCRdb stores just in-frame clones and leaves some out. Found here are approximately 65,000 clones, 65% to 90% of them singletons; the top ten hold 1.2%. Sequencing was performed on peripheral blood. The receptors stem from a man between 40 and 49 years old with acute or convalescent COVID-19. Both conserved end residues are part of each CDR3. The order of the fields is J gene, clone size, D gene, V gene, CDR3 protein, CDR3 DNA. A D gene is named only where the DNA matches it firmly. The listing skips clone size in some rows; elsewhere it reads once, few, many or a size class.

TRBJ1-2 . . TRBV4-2 CASSQVGPERGYTF TGTGCCAGCAGCCAAGTTGGCCCGGAGAGAGGCTACACCTTC
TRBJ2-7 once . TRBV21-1 CASRGHPEQYF TGTGCCAGCAGGGGGCACCCCGAGCAGTACTTC
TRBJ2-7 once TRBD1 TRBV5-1 CASSGGQGYEQYF TGCGCCAGCAGTGGGGGACAGGGCTACGAGCAGTACTTC
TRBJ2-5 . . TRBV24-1 CATSDLLGDSETQYF TGTGCCACCAGTGATTTGTTAGGGGATTCGGAGACCCAGTACTTC
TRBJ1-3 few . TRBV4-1 CASSQDGVRTKSSGNTIYF TGCGCCAGCAGCCAAGACGGGGTCCGGACCAAGAGCTCTGGAAACACCATATATTTT
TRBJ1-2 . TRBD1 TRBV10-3 CATVGQGADGYTF TGTGCCACCGTAGGACAGGGGGCGGACGGCTACACCTTC
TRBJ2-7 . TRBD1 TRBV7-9 CASSPGTGIGYEQYF TGTGCCAGCAGCCCCGGGACAGGGATAGGATACGAGCAGTACTTC
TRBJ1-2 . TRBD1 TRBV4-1 CASSQRLGQEMNYGYTF TGCGCCAGCAGCCAACGCCTAGGACAGGAAATGAACTATGGCTACACCTTC
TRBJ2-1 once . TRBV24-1 CATSDLSQHNEQFF TGTGCCACCAGTGACCTATCACAGCACAATGAGCAGTTCTTC
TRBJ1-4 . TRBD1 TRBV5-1 CASSRDRLNEKLFF TGCGCCAGCAGCAGGGACAGGCTAAATGAAAAACTGTTTTTT
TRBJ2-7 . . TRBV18 CASSPGSTYEQYF TGTGCCAGCTCACCAGGGAGTACCTACGAGCAGTACTTC
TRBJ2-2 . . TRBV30 CAWSLAGRGELFF TGTGCCTGGAGTCTTGCAGGGAGGGGGGAGCTGTTTTTT
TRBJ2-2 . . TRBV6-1 CASSVKRGKLAGELFF TGTGCCAGCAGTGTGAAACGGGGGAAGTTGGCCGGGGAGCTGTTTTTT
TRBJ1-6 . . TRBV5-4 CASSFDSSYNSPLHF TGTGCCAGCAGCTTTGATAGCTCCTATAATTCACCCCTCCACTTT
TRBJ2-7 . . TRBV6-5 CASGAIEPSYEQYF TGTGCCAGCGGGGCAATAGAACCTTCTTACGAGCAGTACTTC
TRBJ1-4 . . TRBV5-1 CASSFIGGSEKLFF TGCGCCAGCAGCTTTATCGGGGGAAGTGAAAAACTGTTTTTT
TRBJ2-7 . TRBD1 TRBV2 CASSEDRGQYF TGTGCCAGCAGTGAAGACAGGGGACAGTACTTC
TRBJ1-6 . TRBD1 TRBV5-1 CASSLDGTQGGSPLHF TGCGCCAGCAGCTTGGATGGCACACAGGGGGGATCACCCCTCCACTTT
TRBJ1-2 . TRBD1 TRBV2 CASTQDRANYGYTF TGTGCCAGCACCCAGGACAGGGCGAACTATGGCTACACCTTC
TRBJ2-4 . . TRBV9 CASSAQPSPGSVQYF TGTGCCAGCAGCGCCCAACCCAGCCCTGGGAGTGTTCAGTACTTC
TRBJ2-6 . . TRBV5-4 CASSLMGAGGANVLTF TGTGCCAGCAGCTTAATGGGAGCAGGTGGGGCCAACGTCCTGACTTTC
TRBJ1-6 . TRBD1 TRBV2 CASNRGAYNSPLHF TGTGCCAGCAACAGGGGCGCCTATAATTCACCCCTCCACTTT
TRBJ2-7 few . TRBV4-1 CASSQEPGFGYEQYF TGCGCCAGCAGCCAAGAACCAGGGTTCGGGTACGAGCAGTACTTC
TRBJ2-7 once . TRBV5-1 CASSPSSVPYEQYF TGCGCCAGCAGCCCCTCGAGCGTACCCTACGAGCAGTACTTC
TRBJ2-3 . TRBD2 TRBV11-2 CASSIIAGGVTDTQYF TGTGCCAGCAGCATAATTGCGGGGGGGGTCACAGATACGCAGTATTTT
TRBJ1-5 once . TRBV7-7 CASSLPRDTYSNQPQHF TGTGCTAGCAGCTTACCACGGGACACTTATAGCAATCAGCCCCAGCATTTT
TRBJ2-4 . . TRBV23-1 CASDFRDSGWTSIGVLAKNIQYF TGCGCCAGCGACTTTCGGGACAGCGGGTGGACCTCGATTGGTGTCCTAGCCAAAAACATTCAGTACTTC
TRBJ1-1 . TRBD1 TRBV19 CASKKGQVRGNTEAFF TGTGCCAGTAAGAAAGGACAGGTCAGAGGTAACACTGAAGCTTTCTTT
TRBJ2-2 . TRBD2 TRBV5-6 CASSLELAGAEDTGELFF TGTGCCAGCAGCTTGGAACTAGCGGGGGCAGAGGACACCGGGGAGCTGTTTTTT
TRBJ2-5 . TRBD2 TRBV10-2 CASSAGGAGEETQYF TGCGCCAGCAGTGCGGGGGGGGCGGGTGAAGAGACCCAGTACTTC
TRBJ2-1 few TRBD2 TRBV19 CASSARGNEQFF TGTGCCAGTAGTGCGCGGGGGAATGAGCAGTTCTTC
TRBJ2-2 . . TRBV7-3 CASSQDGQGFRELFF TGTGCCAGCAGCCAAGATGGCCAGGGGTTCAGGGAGCTGTTTTTT
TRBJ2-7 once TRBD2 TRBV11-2 CASSRHISSGGPYEQYF TGTGCCAGCAGCCGACACATTTCTAGCGGGGGGCCCTACGAGCAGTACTTC
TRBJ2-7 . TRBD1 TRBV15 CATSRATGLGQSYEQYF TGTGCCACCAGCAGAGCGACCGGTTTGGGACAGTCCTACGAGCAGTACTTC
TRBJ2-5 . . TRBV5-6 CASSLPNSLRWETQYF TGTGCCAGCAGCTTACCCAACTCGCTCCGGTGGGAGACCCAGTACTTC
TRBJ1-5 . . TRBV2 CASSAGLSDNQPQHF TGTGCCAGCAGTGCAGGGCTAAGCGACAATCAGCCCCAGCATTTT
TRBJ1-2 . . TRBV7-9 CASSSGQTGYTF TGTGCCAGCAGCTCAGGGCAGACGGGCTACACCTTC
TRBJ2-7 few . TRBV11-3 CASSLGRRGSAYEQYF TGTGCCAGCAGCTTAGGGCGCCGGGGTTCGGCCTACGAGCAGTACTTC
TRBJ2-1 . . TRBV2 CASSRQVPRSSYNEQFF TGTGCCAGCAGCCGACAGGTTCCCAGGAGCTCCTACAATGAGCAGTTCTTC
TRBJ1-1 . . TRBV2 CATHYEPYTEAFF TGTGCCACCCATTATGAGCCCTACACTGAAGCTTTCTTT
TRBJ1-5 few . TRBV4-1 CASSQGSLNQPQHF TGCGCCAGCAGCCAGGGGAGCCTCAATCAGCCCCAGCATTTT
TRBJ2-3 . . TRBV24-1 CATSALGQGTDTQYF TGTGCCACCAGTGCCCTAGGGCAGGGGACAGATACGCAGTATTTT
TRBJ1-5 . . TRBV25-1 CASSGTGGQPQHF TGTGCCAGCAGTGGTACGGGGGGTCAGCCCCAGCATTTT
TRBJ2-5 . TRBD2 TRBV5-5 CASSLSGGETQYF TGTGCCAGCAGCTTGTCGGGAGGAGAGACCCAGTACTTC
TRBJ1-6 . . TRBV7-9 CASTGEFGSSYNSPLHF TGTGCCAGCACCGGAGAGTTCGGGAGTTCTTATAATTCACCCCTCCACTTT
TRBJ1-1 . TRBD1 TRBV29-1 CSSDRADTEAFF TGCAGCTCAGACAGGGCGGACACTGAAGCTTTCTTT
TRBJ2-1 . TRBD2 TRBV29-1 CSVVAGGRSSYNEQFF TGCAGCGTGGTAGCGGGGGGGAGGAGCTCCTACAATGAGCAGTTCTTC
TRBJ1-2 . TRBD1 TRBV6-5 CASTLDRGGYGYTF TGTGCCAGCACCCTAGACAGGGGTGGCTATGGCTACACCTTC
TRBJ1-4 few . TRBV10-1 CASSGQGGGEKLFF TGCGCCAGCAGTGGTCAGGGCGGGGGTGAAAAACTGTTTTTT
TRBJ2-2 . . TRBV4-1 CASSQVQGGELFF TGCGCCAGCAGCCAAGTTCAGGGTGGGGAGCTGTTTTTT
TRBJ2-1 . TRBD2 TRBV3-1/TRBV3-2 CASSRAGLAANEQFF TGTGCCAGCAGCCGAGCCGGACTAGCGGCTAATGAGCAGTTCTTC
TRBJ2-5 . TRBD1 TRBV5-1 CASSVDPPDRGLETQYF TGCGCCAGCAGCGTGGACCCGCCGGACAGGGGGCTAGAGACCCAGTACTTC
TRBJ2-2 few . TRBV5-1 CASSRGGGDTGELFF TGCGCCAGCAGCCGGGGTGGAGGGGACACCGGGGAGCTGTTTTTT
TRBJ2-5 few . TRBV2 CASNWGRSQTQYF TGTGCCAGCAATTGGGGCAGGTCACAGACCCAGTACTTC